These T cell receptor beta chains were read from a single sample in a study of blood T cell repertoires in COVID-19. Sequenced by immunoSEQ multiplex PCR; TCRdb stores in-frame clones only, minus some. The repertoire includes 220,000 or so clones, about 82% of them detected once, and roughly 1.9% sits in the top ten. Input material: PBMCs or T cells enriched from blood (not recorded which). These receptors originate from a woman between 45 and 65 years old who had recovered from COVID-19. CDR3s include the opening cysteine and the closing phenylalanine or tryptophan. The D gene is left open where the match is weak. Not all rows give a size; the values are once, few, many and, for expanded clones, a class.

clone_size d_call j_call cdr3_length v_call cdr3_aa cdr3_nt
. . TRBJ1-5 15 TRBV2 CASSPPTGNNQPQHF TGTGCCAGTTCCCCGCCCACAGGAAACAATCAGCCCCAGCATTTT
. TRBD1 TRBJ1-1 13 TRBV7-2 CASSLEGGLSAFF TGTGCCAGCAGCTTAGAAGGGGGCCTGTCGGCTTTCTTT
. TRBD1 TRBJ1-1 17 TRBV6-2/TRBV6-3 CASSPVPGQGWNTEAFF TGTGCCAGCAGTCCCGTCCCGGGACAGGGCTGGAACACTGAAGCTTTCTTT
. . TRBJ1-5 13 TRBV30 CAWSAQGHQPQHF TGTGCCTGGAGCGCACAGGGACATCAGCCCCAGCATTTT
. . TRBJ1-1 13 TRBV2 CASRGHMNTEAFF TGTGCCAGCCGGGGACACATGAACACTGAAGCTTTCTTT
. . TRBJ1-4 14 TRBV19 CASSTDTVNEKLFF TGTGCCAGTAGTACAGATACAGTTAATGAAAAACTGTTTTTT
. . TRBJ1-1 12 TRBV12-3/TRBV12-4 CASGLVGTEAFF TGTGCCAGCGGTTTAGTCGGGACTGAAGCTTTCTTT
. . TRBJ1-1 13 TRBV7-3 CASSLTRNTEAFF TGTGCCAGCAGCTTAACCCGGAACACTGAAGCTTTCTTT
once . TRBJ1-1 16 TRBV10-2 CASSESVVLRNTEAFF TGCGCCAGCAGTGAGTCGGTGGTACTACGGAACACTGAAGCTTTCTTT
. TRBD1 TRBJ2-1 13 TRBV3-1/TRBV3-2 CARMDRGVNEQFF TGTGCCAGGATGGACAGGGGGGTGAATGAGCAGTTCTTC
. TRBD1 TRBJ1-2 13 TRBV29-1 CSVGTGTNYGYTF TGCAGCGTTGGGACAGGGACAAACTATGGCTACACCTTC
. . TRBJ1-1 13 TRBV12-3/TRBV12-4 CASNEWTDTEAFF TGTGCCAGCAACGAATGGACAGACACTGAAGCTTTCTTT
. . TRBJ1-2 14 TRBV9 CASSTGGRYYGYTF TGTGCCAGCAGCACGGGGGGCAGGTACTATGGCTACACCTTC
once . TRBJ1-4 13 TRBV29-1 CSVASQQRGKLFF TGCAGCGTTGCATCCCAGCAACGGGGGAAACTGTTTTTT
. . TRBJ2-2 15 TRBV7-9 CASSNGIGNTGELFF TGTGCCAGCAGCAACGGGATAGGGAACACCGGGGAGCTGTTTTTT
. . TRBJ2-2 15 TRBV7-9 CASSFYSSNTGELFF TGTGCCAGCAGCTTCTACAGTTCTAACACCGGGGAGCTGTTTTTT
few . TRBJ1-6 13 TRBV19 CASSERQPGTLHF TGTGCCTCATCGGAGAGGCAACCGGGAACCCTCCACTTT
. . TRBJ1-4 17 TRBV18 CASSRRQLHATNEKLFF TGTGCCAGCTCAAGACGACAGTTACACGCAACTAATGAAAAACTGTTTTTT
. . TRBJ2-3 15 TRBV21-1 CARTRTGVVLNTQYF TGTGCCAGAACCCGCACGGGAGTGGTATTAAATACGCAGTATTTT
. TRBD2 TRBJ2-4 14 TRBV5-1 CASRPGTSGDIQYF TGCGCCAGCAGGCCCGGGACTAGCGGGGACATTCAGTACTTC
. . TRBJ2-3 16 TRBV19 CASSPYRRGNTDTQYF TGTGCCAGTAGTCCTTACCGACGGGGGAACACAGATACGCAGTATTTT
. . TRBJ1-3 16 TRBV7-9 CASSLVTGFPGNTIYF TGTGCCAGCAGCTTAGTTACAGGGTTTCCTGGAAACACCATATATTTT
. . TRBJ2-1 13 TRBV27 CASSLYSNDEQFF TGTGCCAGCAGTTTATATTCTAACGATGAGCAGTTCTTC
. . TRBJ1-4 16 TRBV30 CAWSSDRHGVGEKLFF TGTGCCTGGAGCTCAGACAGGCACGGCGTGGGCGAAAAACTGTTTTTT
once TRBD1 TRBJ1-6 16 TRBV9 CASSPRDRVANSPLHF TGTGCCAGCAGCCCTCGGGACAGGGTGGCGAATTCACCCCTCCACTTT
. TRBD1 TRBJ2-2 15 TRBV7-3 CASSLTGGHTGELFF TGTGCCAGCAGCTTAACAGGGGGCCACACCGGGGAGCTGTTTTTT
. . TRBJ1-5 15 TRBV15 CATSRTLNPNQPQHF TGTGCCACCAGCAGAACCCTAAACCCCAATCAGCCCCAGCATTTT
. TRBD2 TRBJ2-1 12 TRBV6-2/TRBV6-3 CASSRGDNEQFF TGTGCCAGCAGTCGGGGGGACAATGAGCAGTTCTTC
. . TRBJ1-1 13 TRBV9 CASSVERGTEAFF TGTGCCAGCAGCGTAGAAAGGGGGACTGAAGCTTTCTTT
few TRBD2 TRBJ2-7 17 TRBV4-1 CASSQDPSGTRVYEQYF TGCGCCAGCAGCCAAGATCCTAGCGGGACCAGGGTCTACGAGCAGTACTTC
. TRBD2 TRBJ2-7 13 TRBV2 CAGKREGPYEQYF TGTGCAGGAAAGCGGGAGGGACCCTACGAGCAGTACTTC
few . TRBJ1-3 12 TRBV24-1 CATNDTLRTIYF TGTGCCACCAATGACACCCTACGCACCATATATTTT
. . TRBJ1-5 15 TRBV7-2 CASSTRFRGGQPQHF TGTGCCAGCAGCACCCGATTTCGGGGGGGTCAGCCCCAGCATTTT
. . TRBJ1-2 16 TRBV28 CASSQPPAGTNYGYTF TGTGCCAGCAGTCAACCTCCGGCAGGGACTAACTATGGCTACACCTTC
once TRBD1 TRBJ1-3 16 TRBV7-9 CASSQDGTVTGNTIYF TGTGCCAGCAGCCAAGACGGGACAGTCACTGGAAACACCATATATTTT
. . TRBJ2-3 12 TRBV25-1 CATRPGEDTQYF TGTGCCACCAGACCCGGGGAAGATACGCAGTATTTT
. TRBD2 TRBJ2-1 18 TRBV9 CASSPGLAGDEVYNEQFF TGTGCCAGCAGCCCGGGACTAGCGGGAGATGAGGTCTACAATGAGCAGTTCTTC
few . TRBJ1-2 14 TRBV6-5 CASSREPTNYGYTF TGTGCCAGCAGCCGAGAGCCAACTAACTATGGCTACACCTTC
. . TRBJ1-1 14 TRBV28 CASSEQGRSTEAFF TGTGCCAGCAGTGAGCAGGGGAGAAGCACTGAAGCTTTCTTT
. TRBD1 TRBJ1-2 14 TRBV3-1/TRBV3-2 CASSPRQGHYGYTF TGTGCCAGCAGCCCCCGACAGGGCCACTATGGCTACACCTTC
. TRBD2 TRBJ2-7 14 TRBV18 CASSPSGSVYEQYF TGTGCCAGCTCACCTAGCGGGAGTGTCTACGAGCAGTACTTC